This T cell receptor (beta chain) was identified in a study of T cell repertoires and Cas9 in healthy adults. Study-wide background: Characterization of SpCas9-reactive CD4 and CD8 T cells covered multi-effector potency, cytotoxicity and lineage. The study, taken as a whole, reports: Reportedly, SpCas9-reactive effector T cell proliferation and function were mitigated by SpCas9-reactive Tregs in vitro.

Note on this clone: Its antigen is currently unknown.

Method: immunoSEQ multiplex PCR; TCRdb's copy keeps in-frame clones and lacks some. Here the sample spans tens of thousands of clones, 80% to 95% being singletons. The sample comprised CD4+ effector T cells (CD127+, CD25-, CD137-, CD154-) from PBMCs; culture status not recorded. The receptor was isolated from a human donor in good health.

DNA for the CDR3: TGTGCCATCAGTGAGTCGAAAAGCGCGGGAGGGCCCCGCGAGCAGTACGTC. Amino acids: CAISESKSAGGPREQYV. The chain is built from TRBV10-3 and TRBJ2-7; TRBD2 agrees at 9 bases. The V segment lost 0 bases and the J segment 6 bases; nucleotides outside the gene matches: 12. Germline V lookup: CDR1 ENHRY, CDR2 SYGVKD. The CDR3 loop spans 17 amino acids.